The 25 T cell receptor beta chains below come from one sample, sequenced in a study of blood T cells in healthy people across ages. A second 7 to 11 cycle PCR used barcoded and J-beta primers. Each CDR3 protein is one row after TCRdb ran MiXCR on the 5' RACE reads. Of roughly 1 million distinct CDR3 sequences in the sample, 20% to 25% were seen once. This sample also appeared in a second study, on T cells of mothers and their children.

Material for sequencing was blood. Source of these receptors: a girl aged 2-10 years in good health.

This clonotype was seen a few times. This chain joins TRBV5-1 and TRBJ2-6; D possibly corresponds to TRBD2 (5 bases). The V end was cut by 1 base, the J end by 2 bases, with 7 bases between. From germline, CDR1 is SGHRS and CDR2 YFSETQ. The CDR3 extends over 15 amino acids. The DNA for the CDR3 is TGCGCCAGCAGCTTGTGGGAGCCTGGGGCCAACGTCCTGACTTTC. Protein: CASSLWEPGANVLTF.

The J gene is TRBJ2-5, the V gene TRBV4-2, with D tentatively TRBD1 or TRBD2 (5 bases each). The CDR3 runs to 15 residues. V was cut by 4 bases and J by 3 bases, with 15 bases left in between. Germline loops: CDR1 LGHNA, CDR2 YNFKEQ. The CDR3 DNA reads TGTGCCAGCAGCCGCACACCGGGACCCGAAGAGACCCAGTACTTC. It specifies CASSRTPGPEETQYF.

V gene TRBV27 combines with J gene TRBJ2-7; D perhaps matches TRBD2 (5 bases). Germline values: CDR1 MNHEY, CDR2 SMNVEV (reference sequence). This CDR3 comprises 15 residues. The V and J ends lost 5 bases and 0 bases respectively, with 14 bases between them. The CDR3 region is CASSPNGGLSYEQYF. The CDR3 region has the DNA TGTGCCAGCAGTCCCAATGGAGGTCTCTCCTACGAGCAGTACTTC.

This chain joins TRBV4-3 and TRBJ2-7; no reliable D call. Trimming took off 0 bases at V and 2 bases at J, with 11 bases between the two ends. Germline-derived CDR1 and CDR2 are LGHNA and YSLEER. The CDR3 totals 15 residues. CDR3 nucleotides: TGCGCCAGCAGCCAAGATTTTTTCCTTGCCTACGAGCAGTACTTC. Protein: CASSQDFFLAYEQYF.

The chain couples TRBV5-4 to TRBJ2-1; D not resolved. V shed 0 bases and J shed 7 bases, with 8 bases lying between them. This CDR3 comprises 13 residues. Germline V gene sequence: CDR1 SGHNT, CDR2 YYREEE (reference sequence). CDR3 nucleotide sequence: TGTGCCAGCAGCTTGGCCGTCGTAAATGAGCAGTTCTTC. Translated: CASSLAVVNEQFF.

This clonotype was observed once. The V call is TRBV7-2, the J call TRBJ2-7; D possibly corresponds to TRBD2 (6 bases). Germline loops: CDR1 SGHTA, CDR2 FQGNSA. The CDR3 has 15 amino acids. The V gene lost 1 base and the J gene lost 0 bases, with 10 bases spanning the gap. CDR3 region: CASSLVSTSSYEQYF. The CDR3 DNA is TGTGCCAGCAGCTTAGTGTCGACTAGCTCCTACGAGCAGTACTTC.

At least ten counts were recorded for this clonotype. The chain is built from TRBV18 and TRBJ2-3, with D tentatively TRBD2 (5 bases). Looked up from germline, CDR1 is KGHSH and CDR2 is LQKENI. V was pared by 3 bases and J by 4 bases, with 8 bases between. The CDR3 runs 13 residues. CDR3 in amino acids: CASSPNGADTQYF. CDR3 sequence (DNA): TGTGCCAGCTCACCTAACGGGGCAGATACGCAGTATTTT.

This chain links TRBV27 with TRBJ2-2; D gene ambiguous. The CDR3 is made up of 15 amino acids. CDR1 is MNHEY, CDR2 SMNVEV, per germline (reference sequence). The V and J ends lost 0 bases and 1 base respectively, with 6 bases between them. The CDR3 coding sequence is TGTGCCAGCAGTTTATCAGCCAGGAACACCGGGGAGCTGTTTTTT. This codes for CASSLSARNTGELFF.

The V call is TRBV20-1, the J call TRBJ2-7; 9 bases are a match to TRBD2. The CDR3 runs 13 residues. Germline V gives CDR1 DFQATT, CDR2 SNEGSKA (reference sequence). Trimming at V came to 3 bases and at J to 3 bases, leaving 3 bases not matched to a gene. CDR3 bases: TGCAGTGCTAGCGCGGGGGGGAACTACGAGCAGTACTTC. This encodes CSASAGGNYEQYF.

This clonotype was seen only a few times. This sequence joins TRBV6-5 and TRBJ1-4; D might be TRBD1 (6 bases). Germline V lookup: CDR1 MNHEY, CDR2 SVGAGI. The CDR3 extends over 15 amino acids. Trimming stripped 5 bases from V and 1 base from J, with 11 bases between. CDR3 in amino acids: CASSLDRRTNEKLFF. The CDR3 DNA reads as TGTGCCAGCAGTCTCGACAGGCGAACTAATGAAAAACTGTTTTTT.

This sequence joins TRBV28 and TRBJ1-5; the D is unclear. The CDR3 extends over 14 amino acids. Germline V gene data show CDR1 as MDHEN and CDR2 as SYDVKM. Trimming removed 0 bases at V and 4 bases at J, with 7 bases between. The CDR3 region has the DNA TGTGCCAGCAGTTTATGGACAACGAATCAGCCCCAGCATTTT. Its translation is CASSLWTTNQPQHF.

The V call is TRBV25-1, the J call TRBJ1-4; D unresolved. The CDR3 contains 14 residues. With 2 bases removed from V and 4 bases from J, the gap between germline ends came to 8 bases. The V gene's germline CDR1 is MGHDK and CDR2 SYGVNS. This CDR3 reads CASSEPLDNEKLFF. CDR3 coding DNA: TGTGCCAGCAGTGAACCGCTCGATAATGAAAAACTGTTTTTT.

The rearrangement joins TRBV9 to TRBJ2-2; a weak D match, TRBD1 (6 bases). The CDR3 is made up of 12 amino acids. CDR1 and CDR2 from the germline V gene are SGDLS and YYNGEE. Trimming stripped 9 bases from V and 5 bases from J, with 11 bases between. The CDR3 protein is CATKGDTGELFF. The CDR3 DNA follows: TGTGCCACCAAGGGGGATACCGGGGAGCTGTTTTTT.

This clonotype was counted ten times or more. The V gene is TRBV18, the J gene TRBJ2-5, with 8 bases fitting TRBD1. Unmatched junction bases numbered 10, after V lost 2 bases and J lost 5 bases. In germline, CDR1 is KGHSH, CDR2 LQKENI. The CDR3 runs 16 residues. The CDR3: CASSPSRGLNGETQYF. CDR3 DNA sequence: TGTGCCAGCTCACCAAGCAGGGGGCTTAATGGGGAGACCCAGTACTTC.

This clonotype has a count of ten or more. V is TRBV9 and J is TRBJ2-5; maybe TRBD2 (6 bases). V shed 3 bases and J shed 2 bases, with 11 bases lying between them. Germline lookup yields CDR1 SGDLS and CDR2 YYNGEE. This CDR3 has 14 amino acids. CDR3 region: CASSEGGGQETQYF. The CDR3 nucleotides are TGTGCCAGCAGCGAGGGTGGAGGGCAAGAGACCCAGTACTTC. The whole variable domain, filled in from reference TRBV9 and TRBJ2-5, reads DSGVTQTPKHLITATGQRVTLRCSPRSGDLSVYWYQQSLDQGLQFLIQYYNGEERAKGNILERFSAQQFPDLHSELNLSSLELGDSALYFCASSEGGGQETQYFGPGTRLLVL.

This clonotype was observed a handful of times. The V call is TRBV20-1, the J call TRBJ2-1, with D tentatively TRBD1 (5 bases). CDR3 length: 15 residues. V was trimmed by 3 bases and J by 7 bases, leaving 19 bases between them. The germline CDR1 and CDR2 sequences are DFQATT and SNEGSKA (reference sequence). The CDR3 sequence is CSARAGHSVINEQFF. As DNA, the CDR3 is TGCAGTGCTAGGGCAGGACACTCAGTCATAAATGAGCAGTTCTTC.

This clonotype appeared a few times. The chain combines TRBV27 with TRBJ2-1; D unclear. V lost 7 bases and J lost 3, with 16 bases in between. This CDR3 comprises 15 residues. From germline, CDR1 is MNHEY and CDR2 SMNVEV (reference sequence). The CDR3 sequence is CASMSDNSNYNEQFF. The CDR3 coding sequence is TGTGCCAGCATGTCTGATAACAGCAACTACAATGAGCAGTTCTTC.

The chain recombines TRBV20-1 with TRBJ1-1, with D maybe TRBD1 (5 bases). Germline assignment: CDR1 DFQATT and CDR2 SNEGSKA (reference sequence). Trimming removed 1 base at V and 7 bases at J, with 13 bases between. The CDR3 runs to 13 residues. This chain's CDR3 is CSARVGVGVEAFF. The CDR3 bases are TGCAGTGCTAGAGTGGGGGTTGGAGTTGAAGCTTTCTTT.

Comments on this clonotype: This may be a read error, as it is one base from a much larger clone. CDR3 region: CSVQTSSYEQYF. CDR3 in DNA: TGCAGCGTTCAGACTAGCTCCTACGAGCAGTACTTC. J is TRBJ2-7 and V is TRBV29-1; D may be TRBD2 (6 bases). Trimming took off 5 bases at V and 0 bases at J, with 8 bases between the two ends. The CDR3 has 12 residues. Germline lookup yields CDR1 SQVTM and CDR2 ANQGSEA.

This chain uses TRBV7-9 with TRBJ1-2, with D possibly being TRBD1 (5 bases). CDR1 and CDR2 (germline): SEHNR, FQNEAQ (reference sequence). Deletions cut 0 bases from V and 4 bases from J, with 12 bases between. The CDR3 has 15 amino acids. CDR3 in amino acids: CASSLALRGSYGYTF. As DNA, the CDR3 is TGTGCCAGCAGCTTAGCGCTGAGGGGATCCTATGGCTACACCTTC.

This clonotype was detected a few times. The CDR3 DNA sequence: TGTGCCAGCAGCCCACACCTCAGGGGCGCAACTAATGAAAAACTGTTTTTT. Encoded protein: CASSPHLRGATNEKLFF. The rearrangement joins TRBV7-9 to TRBJ1-4, with D possibly matching TRBD1 (6 bases). V lost 5 bases and J 0 bases, leaving 16 bases between the germline ends. The CDR3 is 17 amino acids. Germline lookup yields CDR1 SEHNR and CDR2 FQNEAQ (reference sequence).

Only a few counts were recorded for this clonotype. The V call is TRBV13, the J call TRBJ2-5; TRBD2 might be the D (6 bases). The CDR3 is 12 residues long. Per germline, CDR1 PRHDT and CDR2 FYEKMQ (reference sequence). V was trimmed by 2 bases and J by 11 bases, leaving 12 bases between them. Here the CDR3 reads CASSLLPGEQYF. Written as DNA, the CDR3 is TGTGCCAGCAGCTTATTGCCGGGGGAGCAGTACTTC.

This clonotype appeared many times. The rearrangement uses TRBV29-1 and TRBJ2-1; D is perhaps TRBD2 (5 bases). The V gene's germline CDR1 is SQVTM and CDR2 ANQGSEA. The CDR3 consists of 13 residues. Trimming shortened V by 2 bases and J by 5 bases, and 10 bases separated the two germline ends. The CDR3 DNA reads as TGCAGCGTTGAACCGGGAATTAACAATGAGCAGTTCTTC. This gives the protein CSVEPGINNEQFF.

This clonotype came up a few times. This chain joins TRBV20-1 and TRBJ2-5; 10 bases agree with TRBD2. The V segment lost 1 base and the J segment 5 bases; nucleotides outside the gene matches: 7. From germline, CDR1 is DFQATT and CDR2 SNEGSKA (reference sequence). CDR3 length equals 15 residues. CDR3 DNA sequence: TGCAGTGCTAGAGGACCAGCGGGGGGGCTGGAGACCCAGTACTTC. The encoded protein is CSARGPAGGLETQYF.

The CDR3 DNA reads TGCGCCAGCAGCTGGGGCGGGGACGAGCATTACGAGCAGTACTTC. Amino acids: CASSWGGDEHYEQYF. The gene calls are TRBV5-1 and TRBJ2-7; D might be TRBD2 (6 bases). V lost 3 bases and J lost 4, with 17 bases in between. The CDR3 extends over 15 amino acids. CDR1 and CDR2 from the germline V gene are SGHRS and YFSETQ. The variable domain in full, with the rest retrieved from reference TRBV5-1 and TRBJ2-7, is KAGVTQTPRYLIKTRGQQVTLSCSPISGHRSVSWYQQTPGQGLQFLFEYFSETQRNKGNFPGRFSGRQFSNSRSEMNVSTLELGDSALYLCASSWGGDEHYEQYFGPGTRLTVT.